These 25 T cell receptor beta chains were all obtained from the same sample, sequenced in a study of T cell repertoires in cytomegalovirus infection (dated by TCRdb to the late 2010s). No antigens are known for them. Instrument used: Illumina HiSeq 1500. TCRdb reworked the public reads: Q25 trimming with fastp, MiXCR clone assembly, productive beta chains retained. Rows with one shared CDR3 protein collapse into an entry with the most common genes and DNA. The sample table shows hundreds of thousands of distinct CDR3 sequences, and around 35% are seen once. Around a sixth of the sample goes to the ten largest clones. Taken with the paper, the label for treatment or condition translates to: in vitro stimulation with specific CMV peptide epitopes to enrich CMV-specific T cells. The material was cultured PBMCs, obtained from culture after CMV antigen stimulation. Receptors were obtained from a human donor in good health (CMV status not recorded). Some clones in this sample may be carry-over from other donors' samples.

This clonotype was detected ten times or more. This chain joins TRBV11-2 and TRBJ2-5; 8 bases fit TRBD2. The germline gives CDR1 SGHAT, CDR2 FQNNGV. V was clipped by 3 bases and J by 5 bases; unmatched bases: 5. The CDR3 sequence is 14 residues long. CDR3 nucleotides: TGTGCCAGCAGCTTCGGACTAGCCGGGGAGACCCAGTACTTC. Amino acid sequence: CASSFGLAGETQYF.

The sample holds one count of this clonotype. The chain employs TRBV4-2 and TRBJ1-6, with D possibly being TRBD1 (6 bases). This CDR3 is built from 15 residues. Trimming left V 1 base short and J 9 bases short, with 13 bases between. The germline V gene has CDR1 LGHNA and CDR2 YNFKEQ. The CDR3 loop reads CASSQAPGDGSPLHF. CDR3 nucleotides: TGTGCCAGCAGCCAAGCCCCAGGGGATGGTTCACCCCTCCACTTT.

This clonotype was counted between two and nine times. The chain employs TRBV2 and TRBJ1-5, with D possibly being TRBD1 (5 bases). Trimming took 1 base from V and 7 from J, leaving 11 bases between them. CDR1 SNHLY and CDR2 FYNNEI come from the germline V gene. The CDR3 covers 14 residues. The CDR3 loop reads CASSEGGISQPQHF. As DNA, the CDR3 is TGTGCCAGCAGTGAAGGGGGGATCAGCCAGCCCCAGCATTTT.

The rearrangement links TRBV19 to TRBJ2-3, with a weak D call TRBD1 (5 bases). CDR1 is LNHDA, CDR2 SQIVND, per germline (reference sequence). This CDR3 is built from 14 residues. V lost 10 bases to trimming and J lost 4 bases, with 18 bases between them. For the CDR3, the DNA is TGTGCCACCGGAGTTGTGTTAGGGGCAGATACGCAGTATTTT. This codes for CATGVVLGADTQYF.

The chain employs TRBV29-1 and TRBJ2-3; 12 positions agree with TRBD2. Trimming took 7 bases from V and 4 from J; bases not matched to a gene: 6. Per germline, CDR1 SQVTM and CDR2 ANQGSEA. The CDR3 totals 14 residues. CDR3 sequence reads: CSAAPSGRADTQYF. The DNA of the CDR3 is TGCAGCGCCGCCCCTAGCGGGAGGGCAGATACGCAGTATTTT.

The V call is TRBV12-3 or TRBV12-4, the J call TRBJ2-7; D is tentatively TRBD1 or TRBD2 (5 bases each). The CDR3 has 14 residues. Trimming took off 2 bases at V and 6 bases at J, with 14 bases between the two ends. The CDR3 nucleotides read TGTGCCAGCAGTTTATCCCCAGGGAGAGGCGAGCAGTACTTC. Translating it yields CASSLSPGRGEQYF.

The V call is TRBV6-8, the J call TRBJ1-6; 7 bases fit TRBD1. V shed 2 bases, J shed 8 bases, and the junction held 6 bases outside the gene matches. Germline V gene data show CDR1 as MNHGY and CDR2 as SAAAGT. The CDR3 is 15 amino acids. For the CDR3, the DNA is TGTGCCAGCAGTTACACCGGGACAGCAGATTCACCCCTCCACTTT. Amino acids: CASSYTGTADSPLHF.

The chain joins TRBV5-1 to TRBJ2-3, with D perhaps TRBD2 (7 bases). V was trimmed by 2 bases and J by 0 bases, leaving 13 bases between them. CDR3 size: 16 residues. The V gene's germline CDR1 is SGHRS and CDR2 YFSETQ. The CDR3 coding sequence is TGCGCCAGCAGCTTCAGGGAGGGGGATAGCACAGATACGCAGTATTTT. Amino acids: CASSFREGDSTDTQYF.

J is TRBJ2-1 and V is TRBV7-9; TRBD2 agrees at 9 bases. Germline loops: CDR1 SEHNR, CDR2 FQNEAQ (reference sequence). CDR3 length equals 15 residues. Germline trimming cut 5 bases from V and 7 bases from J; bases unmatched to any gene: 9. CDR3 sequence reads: CASSLYSGGDNEQFF. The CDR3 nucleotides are TGTGCCAGCAGCCTTTATAGCGGGGGTGATAATGAGCAGTTCTTC.

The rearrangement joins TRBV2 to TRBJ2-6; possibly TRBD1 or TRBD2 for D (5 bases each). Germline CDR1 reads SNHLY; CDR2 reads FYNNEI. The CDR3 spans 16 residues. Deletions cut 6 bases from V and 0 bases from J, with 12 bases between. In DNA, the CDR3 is TGTGCCAGCAGAGCCTGGGGGATCTCTGGGGCCAACGTCCTGACTTTC. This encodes CASRAWGISGANVLTF. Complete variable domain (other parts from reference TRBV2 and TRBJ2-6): EPEVTQTPSHQVTQMGQEVILRCVPISNHLYFYWYRQILGQKVEFLVSFYNNEISEKSEIFDDQFSVERPDGSNFTLKIRSTKLEDSAMYFCASRAWGISGANVLTFGAGSRLTVL.

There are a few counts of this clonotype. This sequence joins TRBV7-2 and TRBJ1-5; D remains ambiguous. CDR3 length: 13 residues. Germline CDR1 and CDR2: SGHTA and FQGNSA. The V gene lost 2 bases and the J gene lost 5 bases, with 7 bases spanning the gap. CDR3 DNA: TGTGCCAGCAGCTTACAGGTAGATCAGCCCCAGCATTTT. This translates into CASSLQVDQPQHF. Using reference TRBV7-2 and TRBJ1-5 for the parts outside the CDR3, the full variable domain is GAGVSQSPSNKVTEKGKDVELRCDPISGHTALYWYRQSLGQGLEFLIYFQGNSAPDKSGLPSDRFSAERTGGSVSTLTIQRTQQEDSAVYLCASSLQVDQPQHFGDGTRLSIL.

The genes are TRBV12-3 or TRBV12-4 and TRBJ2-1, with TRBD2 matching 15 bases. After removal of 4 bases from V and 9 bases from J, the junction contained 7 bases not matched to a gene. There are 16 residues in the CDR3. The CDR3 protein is CASSYGTSGRIGEQFF. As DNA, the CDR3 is TGTGCCAGCAGTTACGGGACTAGCGGGAGGATAGGTGAGCAGTTCTTC.

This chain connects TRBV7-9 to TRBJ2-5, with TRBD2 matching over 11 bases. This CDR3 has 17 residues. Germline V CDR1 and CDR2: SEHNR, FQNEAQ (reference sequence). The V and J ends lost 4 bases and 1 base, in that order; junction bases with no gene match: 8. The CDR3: CASSSPPLAGGQETQYF. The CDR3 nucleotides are TGTGCCAGCAGCTCCCCACCGCTAGCGGGGGGCCAAGAGACCCAGTACTTC.

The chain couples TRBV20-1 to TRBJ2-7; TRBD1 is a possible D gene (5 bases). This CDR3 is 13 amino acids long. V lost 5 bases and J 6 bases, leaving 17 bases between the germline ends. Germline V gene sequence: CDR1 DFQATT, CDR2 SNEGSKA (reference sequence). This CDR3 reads CSAHRGTRVEQYF. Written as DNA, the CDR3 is TGCAGTGCTCATAGGGGAACCCGGGTCGAGCAGTACTTC.

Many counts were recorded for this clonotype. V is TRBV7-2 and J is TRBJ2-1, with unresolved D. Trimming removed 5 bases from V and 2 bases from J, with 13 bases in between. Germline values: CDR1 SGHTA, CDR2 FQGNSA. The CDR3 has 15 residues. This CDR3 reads CASSQRLEPYNEQFF. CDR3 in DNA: TGTGCCAGCAGCCAGAGACTCGAGCCCTACAATGAGCAGTTCTTC. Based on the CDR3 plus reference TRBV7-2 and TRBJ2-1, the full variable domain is GAGVSQSPSNKVTEKGKDVELRCDPISGHTALYWYRQSLGQGLEFLIYFQGNSAPDKSGLPSDRFSAERTGGSVSTLTIQRTQQEDSAVYLCASSQRLEPYNEQFFGPGTRLTVL.

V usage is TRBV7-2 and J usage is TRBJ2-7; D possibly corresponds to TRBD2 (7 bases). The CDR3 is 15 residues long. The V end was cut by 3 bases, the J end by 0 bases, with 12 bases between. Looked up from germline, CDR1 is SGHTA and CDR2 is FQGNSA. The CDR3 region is CASSFSGGRSYEQYF. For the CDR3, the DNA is TGTGCCAGCAGCTTCTCGGGGGGCCGCTCCTACGAGCAGTACTTC.

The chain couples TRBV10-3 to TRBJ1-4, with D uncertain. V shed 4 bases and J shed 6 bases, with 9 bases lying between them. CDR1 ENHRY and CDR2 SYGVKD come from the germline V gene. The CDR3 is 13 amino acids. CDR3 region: CAISGQEYEKLFF. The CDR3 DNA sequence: TGTGCCATCAGTGGGCAGGAATATGAAAAACTGTTTTTT.

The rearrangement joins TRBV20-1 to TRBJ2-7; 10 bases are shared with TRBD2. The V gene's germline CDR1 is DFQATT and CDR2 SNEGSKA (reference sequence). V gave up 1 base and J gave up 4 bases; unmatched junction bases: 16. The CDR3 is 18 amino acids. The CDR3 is CSARVRLASGRIVYEQYF. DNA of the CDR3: TGCAGTGCTAGAGTGCGTTTGGCTAGCGGGAGAATCGTATACGAGCAGTACTTC.

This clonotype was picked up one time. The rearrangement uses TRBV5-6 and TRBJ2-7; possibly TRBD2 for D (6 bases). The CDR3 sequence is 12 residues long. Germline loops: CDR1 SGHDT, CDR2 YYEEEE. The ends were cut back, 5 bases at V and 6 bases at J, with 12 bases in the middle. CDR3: CASRVNSGEQYF. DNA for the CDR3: TGTGCCAGCAGAGTAAATAGCGGCGAGCAGTACTTC.

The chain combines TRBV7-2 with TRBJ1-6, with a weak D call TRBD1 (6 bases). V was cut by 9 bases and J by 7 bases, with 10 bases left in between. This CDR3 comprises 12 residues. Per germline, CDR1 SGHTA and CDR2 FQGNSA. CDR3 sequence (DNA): TGTGCCAGTACAGGGTGGAATTCACCCCTCCACTTT. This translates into CASTGWNSPLHF.

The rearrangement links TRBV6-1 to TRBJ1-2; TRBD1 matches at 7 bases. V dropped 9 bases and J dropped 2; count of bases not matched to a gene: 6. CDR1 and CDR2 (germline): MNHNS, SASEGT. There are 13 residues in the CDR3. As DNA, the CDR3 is TGTGCCAGTAGGGGGCCACTGAACTATGGCTACACCTTC. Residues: CASRGPLNYGYTF.

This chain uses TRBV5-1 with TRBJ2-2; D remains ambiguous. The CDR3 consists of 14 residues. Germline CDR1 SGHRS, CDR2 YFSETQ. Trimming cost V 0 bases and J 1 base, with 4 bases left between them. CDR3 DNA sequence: TGCGCCAGCAGCTTGGAGGGGAACACCGGGGAGCTGTTTTTT. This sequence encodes CASSLEGNTGELFF. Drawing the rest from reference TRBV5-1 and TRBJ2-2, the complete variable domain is KAGVTQTPRYLIKTRGQQVTLSCSPISGHRSVSWYQQTPGQGLQFLFEYFSETQRNKGNFPGRFSGRQFSNSRSEMNVSTLELGDSALYLCASSLEGNTGELFFGEGSRLTVL.

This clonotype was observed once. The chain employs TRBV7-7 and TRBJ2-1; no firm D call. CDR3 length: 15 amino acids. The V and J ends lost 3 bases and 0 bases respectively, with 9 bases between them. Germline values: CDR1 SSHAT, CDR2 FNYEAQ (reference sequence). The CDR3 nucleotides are TGTGCCAGCAGCTTCGGACCCAACTCCTACAATGAGCAGTTCTTC. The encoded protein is CASSFGPNSYNEQFF.

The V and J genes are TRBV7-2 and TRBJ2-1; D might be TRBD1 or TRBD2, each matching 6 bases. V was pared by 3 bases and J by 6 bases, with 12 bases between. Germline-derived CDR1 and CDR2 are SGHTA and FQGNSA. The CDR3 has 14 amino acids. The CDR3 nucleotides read TGTGCCAGCAGCTTCCCGGGGGCCATCAATGAGCAGTTCTTC. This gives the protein CASSFPGAINEQFF.

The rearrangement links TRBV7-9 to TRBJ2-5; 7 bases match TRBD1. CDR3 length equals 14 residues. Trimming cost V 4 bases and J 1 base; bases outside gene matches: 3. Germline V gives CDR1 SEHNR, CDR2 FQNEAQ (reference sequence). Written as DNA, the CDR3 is TGTGCCAGCAGCTCGGGACAGTTCCAAGAGACCCAGTACTTC. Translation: CASSSGQFQETQYF.